This TCR beta chain derives from a study of OX40 agonist ivuxolimab in advanced cancers. Germline CDR1 SGHTA, CDR2 FQGNSA. Trimming shortened V by 5 bases and J by 3 bases, and 20 bases separated the two germline ends. This CDR3 is 16 amino acids long. The data were produced by immunoSEQ multiplex PCR, yet TCRdb's version contains in-frame clones alone and is incomplete. This table has roughly 45,000 clones, 60% to 80% appearing once. V gene TRBV7-2 combines with J gene TRBJ2-7; D may be TRBD2 (6 bases). The sample was CD4+ or CD8+ T cells sorted from blood, taken in a trial of the OX40 agonist ivuxolimab. The TCR sequence derives from an adult with an advanced solid tumor such as melanoma, head and neck, liver or kidney cancer. CDR3 in DNA: TGTGCCAGCAGCCCCGCGGGGTCGGGGAGAAGCTACGAGCAGTACTTC. It yields the protein CASSPAGSGRSYEQYF.